This TCR beta chain is from a study of T-cell reconstitution after alpha-beta-depleted transplantation in children. Study results and limitations: The origin of alpha-beta T cells about two months after transplant was reportedly several hundred expanded graft clones.

For TCRbeta, the library was prepared with unique molecular identifiers. TCRdb called the PCR reads again in MiXCR, with one record for every CDR3 protein. The sample has about 290,000 distinct CDR3 sequences; around a tenth are singletons. In regard to this clonotype: The antigen is undetermined.

The source material was PBMCs, sampled before TCRalphabeta/CD19-depleted stem cell transplant. This sequence originates from a boy younger than two with acute myeloid leukemia, due to receive a stem cell transplant.

The CDR3 loop reads CASSLVGLNSYEQYF. CDR3 DNA: TGTGCCAGCAGCTTAGTGGGACTGAACTCCTACGAGCAGTACTTC. The J gene is TRBJ2-7, the V gene TRBV7-8; a possible D gene is TRBD2 (6 bases). Trimming removed 1 base at V and 0 bases at J, with 10 bases between. CDR1 SGHVS and CDR2 FQNEAQ come from the germline V gene. The CDR3 loop spans 15 amino acids.